Following are 20 T cell receptor beta chains from one sample sequenced in a study of blood T cells in healthy people across ages. A second PCR, run for roughly 7 to 12 cycles, used a sample-barcoded 5' primer plus a J-beta primer mix. TCRdb re-called the 5' RACE reads with MiXCR, one entry per CDR3 protein. The sample records about 1.8 million distinct CDR3 sequences, about 50% being singletons. The sequencing sample was made of blood. The receptor set was obtained from a woman in her thirties or forties in good health.

This clonotype was seen only a few times. The chain is built from TRBV20-1 and TRBJ2-5; maybe TRBD1 (6 bases). Per the germline V gene, CDR1 is DFQATT and CDR2 is SNEGSKA (reference sequence). This CDR3 has 13 amino acids. V lost 7 bases to trimming and J lost 2 bases, with 14 bases between them. This CDR3 reads CSVIQGVQETQYF. For the CDR3, the DNA is TGCAGTGTTATACAGGGAGTACAAGAGACCCAGTACTTC.

This sequence joins TRBV5-1 and TRBJ2-7; TRBD2 aligns across 7 bases. The end of the DNA aligns better with TRBJ2-5, so the J call may be wrong. This CDR3 region has 13 residues. The germline V gene has CDR1 SGHRS and CDR2 YFSETQ. CDR3 bases: TGCGCCAGCAGCATTGGGACTACGGAGACCCAGTACTTC. Translation: CASSIGTTETQYF.

The rearrangement links TRBV7-3 to TRBJ2-3; 11 nucleotides agree with TRBD2. Germline CDR1 reads SGHTA; CDR2 reads FQGTGA. There are 18 residues in the CDR3. V trimming: 4 bases; J trimming: 2 bases; junction bases outside the gene matches: 11. CDR3: CASSYPSGGRLHTDTQYF. DNA of the CDR3: TGTGCCAGCAGCTACCCTAGCGGGGGGCGACTACACACAGATACGCAGTATTTT.

This chain joins TRBV12-3 or TRBV12-4 and TRBJ2-1, with no clear D. Trimming stripped 6 bases from V and 13 bases from J, with 13 bases between. CDR3 length: 11 residues. The chain's CDR3 is CASSTPGFQFF. The DNA of the CDR3 is TGTGCCAGCAGCACGCCCGGGTTTCAGTTCTTC.

The chain joins TRBV7-2 to TRBJ2-5; 8 bases are shared with TRBD2. The CDR3 has 16 amino acids. Germline V CDR1 and CDR2: SGHTA, FQGNSA. V shed 5 bases, J shed 1 base, and the junction held 9 bases outside the gene matches. CDR3 DNA sequence: TGTGCCAGCAGCCCCTACCGGGAGGGGATCCAAGAGACCCAGTACTTC. Translating gives CASSPYREGIQETQYF.

The chain couples TRBV27 to TRBJ2-6, with D possibly called TRBD1 or TRBD2 (6 bases each). V was cut by 2 bases and J by 4 bases, with 21 bases left in between. This CDR3 is built from 19 residues. CDR1 and CDR2 (germline): MNHEY, SMNVEV (reference sequence). DNA of the CDR3: TGTGCCAGCAGTTTAAGGCGGCAGGGTGTAGGGGGGGGGGCCAACGTCCTGACTTTC. Translated: CASSLRRQGVGGGANVLTF.

This clonotype showed up just a few times. V and J are TRBV4-3 and TRBJ2-3; 9 bases agree with TRBD2. V was clipped by 0 bases and J by 14 bases; unmatched bases: 12. Germline CDR1 LGHNA, CDR2 YSLEER. The length of the CDR3 is 15 residues. The CDR3 spells CASSQDVIAGASLYF. The DNA of the CDR3 is TGCGCCAGCAGCCAAGATGTAATAGCGGGGGCCTCGCTGTATTTT.

This chain links TRBV6-1 with TRBJ2-5; D remains unclear. Trimming pared 2 bases from V and 7 bases from J, leaving 11 bases between. Germline loops: CDR1 MNHNS, CDR2 SASEGT. CDR3 size: 13 residues. Here the CDR3 reads CASSEFSGGTQYF. The CDR3, as DNA: TGTGCCAGCAGTGAATTTTCGGGTGGGACCCAGTACTTC.

The chain carries TRBV7-9 and TRBJ2-3; D remains unclear. CDR3 size: 17 residues. Trimming stripped 4 bases from V and 0 bases from J, with 17 bases between. CDR1 SEHNR and CDR2 FQNEAQ come from the germline V gene (reference sequence). The CDR3 sequence: CASSSQMGGPSTDTQYF. As DNA, the CDR3 is TGTGCCAGCAGCTCCCAGATGGGTGGGCCTAGCACAGATACGCAGTATTTT.

The CDR3 DNA follows: TGCGCCAGCAGTGCGGGGGATCATGGCTACACCTTC. It translates to CASSAGDHGYTF. The genes are TRBV5-1 and TRBJ1-2; weak D call: TRBD1 (5 bases). Per germline, CDR1 SGHRS and CDR2 YFSETQ. This CDR3 spans 12 amino acids. V lost 5 bases to trimming and J lost 6 bases, with 11 bases between them.

Concerning this clonotype: Germline and junction disagree at one end, which may indicate a read error. The chain joins TRBV6-2 or TRBV6-3 to TRBJ2-6; D is perhaps TRBD1 (5 bases). This CDR3 is 14 amino acids long. The germline gives CDR1 MNHEY, CDR2 SVGEGT. The CDR3 reads CASRRGTGADVLTF. In DNA form, the CDR3 reads TGTGCCAGCAGACGTGGCACTGGGGCCGACGTCCTGACTTTC.

The rearrangement joins TRBV2 to TRBJ2-3, with 7 bases aligning to TRBD1. Germline CDR1 is SNHLY and CDR2 is FYNNEI. Germline trimming cut 7 bases from V and 1 base from J; bases unmatched to any gene: 5. The CDR3 is 14 residues long. CDR3 in amino acids: CASNRGQGTDTQYF. The CDR3 bases are TGTGCCAGCAATAGGGGGCAAGGCACAGATACGCAGTATTTT.

The rearrangement links TRBV7-2 to TRBJ1-2, with a tentative D call TRBD1 (6 bases). The germline V gene encodes CDR1 SGHTA and CDR2 FQGNSA. This CDR3 has 16 residues. Trimming cost V 5 bases and J 2 bases, with 18 bases left between them. The CDR3 loop is CASSPQGAGVNYGYTF. CDR3 DNA sequence: TGTGCCAGCAGCCCTCAAGGGGCAGGGGTCAACTATGGCTACACCTTC.

This chain connects TRBV5-1 to TRBJ2-1; D not resolved. V lost 3 bases and J 4 bases, leaving 23 bases between the germline ends. CDR1 and CDR2 (germline): SGHRS, YFSETQ. The CDR3 covers 18 residues. CDR3 sequence: CASSSSITSLSIYNEQFF. The DNA of the CDR3 is TGCGCCAGCAGCTCCTCGATCACGTCCTTGAGTATATACAATGAGCAGTTCTTC.

J is TRBJ2-1 and V is TRBV6-2 or TRBV6-3; D call uncertain. The CDR3 has 13 residues. The germline gives CDR1 MNHEY, CDR2 SVGEGT. Deletions cut 4 bases from V and 3 bases from J, with 7 bases between. The CDR3 sequence: CASSSWGYNEQFF. The CDR3 DNA follows: TGTGCCAGCAGTTCGTGGGGCTACAATGAGCAGTTCTTC.

CDR3 protein: CASSQGFAPVRGYNEQFF. In nucleotides, the CDR3 is TGCGCCAGCAGCCAAGGCTTCGCCCCCGTTCGGGGTTACAATGAGCAGTTCTTC. The genes are TRBV4-3 and TRBJ2-1; D is perhaps TRBD2 (5 bases). CDR1 and CDR2 from the germline V gene are LGHNA and YSLEER. This CDR3 is 18 amino acids long. With 1 base removed from V and 4 bases from J, the gap between germline ends came to 20 bases.

This clonotype was counted only a few times. This chain uses TRBV12-3 or TRBV12-4 with TRBJ2-5; D is tentatively TRBD1 or TRBD2 (5 bases each). This CDR3 region has 18 residues. With 3 bases removed from V and 0 bases from J, the gap between germline ends came to 20 bases. This CDR3 is CASSFPQLGVEYQETQYF. The CDR3 region has the DNA TGTGCCAGCAGTTTCCCCCAATTGGGGGTCGAGTACCAAGAGACCCAGTACTTC.

This chain links TRBV29-1 with TRBJ1-5, with TRBD1 matching over 7 bases. The ends lost 4 bases at V and 0 bases at J; junction bases unmatched: 6. Germline CDR1 and CDR2: SQVTM and ANQGSEA. The CDR3 is made up of 15 amino acids. CDR3 region: CSVVWGTDSNQPQHF. The CDR3 DNA sequence: TGCAGCGTTGTTTGGGGGACAGATAGCAATCAGCCCCAGCATTTT.

This clonotype was detected a few times. The chain carries TRBV6-2 or TRBV6-3 and TRBJ2-3, with 9 bases identical to TRBD2. J gave up 2 bases and V 2 bases, and 17 bases lay outside the gene matches. CDR3 length: 20 residues. The germline V gene has CDR1 MNHEY and CDR2 SVGEGT. The CDR3 region is CASSYPLAGAETLFTDTQYF. The DNA for the CDR3 is TGTGCCAGCAGTTACCCTTTAGCGGGGGCCGAGACTTTATTCACAGATACGCAGTATTTT.

The V gene is TRBV9, the J gene TRBJ2-1; D not resolved. Germline assignment: CDR1 SGDLS and CDR2 YYNGEE. This CDR3 is 16 amino acids long. V lost 0 bases, J lost 4 bases, and 14 bases lay in between. The CDR3 sequence: CASSVETSLFYNEQFF. CDR3 bases: TGTGCCAGCAGCGTAGAGACAAGTCTATTTTACAATGAGCAGTTCTTC.